This TCR beta chain originates from a study of cytomegalovirus exposure and HLA in healthy donors. Study at large: Earlier results showed roughly 120 million unique TCR beta sequences derived from around 170 million T cells.

On this clone itself: The antigen is undetermined.

This donor lacks a recorded CMV serostatus. Study-wide points: The study found most TCR sequences rare, yet found some public TCRs in many donors. The authors considered a cluster of highly shared sequence variants likely to be a sequencing artifact.

This PCR relied on a set of 60 Vbeta primers and 13 Jbeta primers. Profiled with immunoSEQ multiplex PCR; TCRdb holds only in-frame clones, not every one. Of about 130,000 clones listed, 80% were seen once; the top ten hold about 4.3%. This CDR3 is built from 14 residues. V was trimmed by 6 bases and J by 0 bases, leaving 8 bases between them. Germline V gene lookup returns CDR1 SNHLY and CDR2 FYNNEI. Sequencing was carried out using PBMCs. The genes are TRBV2 and TRBJ2-2; D may be TRBD1 (6 bases). The TCR was taken from a man aged 25-45 years in good health. The CDR3 reads CASRDRTNTGELFF. In DNA, the CDR3 is TGTGCCAGCAGGGACAGAACGAACACCGGGGAGCTGTTTTTT.